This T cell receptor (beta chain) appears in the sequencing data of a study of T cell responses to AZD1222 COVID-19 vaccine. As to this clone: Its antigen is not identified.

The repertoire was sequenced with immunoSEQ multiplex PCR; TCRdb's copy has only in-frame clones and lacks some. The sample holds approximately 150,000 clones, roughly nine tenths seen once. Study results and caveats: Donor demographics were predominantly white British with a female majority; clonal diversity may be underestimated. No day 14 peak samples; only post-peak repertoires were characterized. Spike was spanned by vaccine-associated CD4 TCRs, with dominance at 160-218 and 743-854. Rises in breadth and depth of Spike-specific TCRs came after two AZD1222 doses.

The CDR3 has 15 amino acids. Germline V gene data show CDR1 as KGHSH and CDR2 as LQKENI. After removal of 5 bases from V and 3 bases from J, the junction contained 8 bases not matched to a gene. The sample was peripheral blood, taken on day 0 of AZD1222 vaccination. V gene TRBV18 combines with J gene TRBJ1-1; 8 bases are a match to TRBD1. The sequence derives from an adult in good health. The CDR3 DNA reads TGTGCCAGCTCAACTGGACAGGGAGGATACACTGAAGCTTTCTTT. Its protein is CASSTGQGGYTEAFF.